A selection of T cell receptor beta chains follows, all from one sample in a study of cytotoxic CD8 clonotypes in ibrutinib-treated CLL. Here immunoSEQ multiplex PCR was the method, and the copy in TCRdb shows in-frame clones only, minus some. The data contain 150,000 or so clones, 79% of them seen just once; the ten biggest clones take up over 10%. Source: PBMCs, taken after 12 months of ibrutinib treatment. These receptors originate from a human donor with chronic lymphocytic leukemia. CDR3s include the opening cysteine and the closing phenylalanine or tryptophan. D genes are given only for firm matches. Rows may omit the clone size; those that give it use once, few, many or a size class.

d_call,v_call,clone_size,j_call,cdr3_aa,cdr3_nt
-,TRBV7-6,-,TRBJ2-1,CASSLRLPNEQFF,TGTGCCAGCAGCTTAAGGCTCCCCAATGAGCAGTTCTTC
-,TRBV7-2,-,TRBJ1-4,CASSPGTLSTNEKLFF,TGTGCCAGCAGCCCCGGGACCCTATCTACTAATGAAAAACTGTTTTTT
-,TRBV27,-,TRBJ1-1,CASSLNGMNTEAFF,TGTGCCAGCAGTTTAAACGGCATGAACACTGAAGCTTTCTTT
-,TRBV11-2,-,TRBJ2-7,CASSPSQGSAEQYF,TGTGCCAGCAGCCCCTCACAGGGTTCGGCCGAGCAGTACTTC
-,TRBV23-1,-,TRBJ2-7,CASTPELRGDLLEQYF,TGCGCCAGCACACCGGAGCTTAGGGGAGATTTGCTCGAGCAGTACTTC
-,TRBV27,-,TRBJ2-3,CASSLSRGPDTQYF,TGTGCCAGCAGTTTATCCAGGGGTCCAGATACGCAGTATTTT
-,TRBV9,-,TRBJ1-1,CASSVEGRITEAFF,TGTGCCAGCAGCGTGGAGGGGAGGATCACTGAAGCTTTCTTT
-,TRBV4-2,-,TRBJ1-2,CASSQDQTSYGYTF,TGTGCCAGCAGCCAAGATCAGACGTCCTATGGCTACACCTTC
TRBD1,TRBV5-6,-,TRBJ2-5,CASSYDRVETQYF,TGTGCCAGCAGCTACGACAGGGTTGAGACCCAGTACTTC
TRBD1,TRBV13,-,TRBJ2-6,CASSNIGTGFYSGANVLTF,TGTGCCAGCAGCAACATAGGGACAGGGTTTTACTCTGGGGCCAACGTCCTGACTTTC
-,TRBV18,few,TRBJ1-2,CASSPGEYGYTF,TGTGCCAGCTCACCGGGAGAGTATGGCTACACCTTC
-,TRBV7-9,-,TRBJ2-3,CASSLMRGGPTDTQYF,TGTGCCAGCAGCCTCATGAGGGGCGGGCCAACAGATACGCAGTATTTT
-,TRBV11-2,few,TRBJ2-5,CASSIDTNWYQETQYF,TGTGCCAGCAGCATTGACACGAATTGGTACCAAGAGACCCAGTACTTC
TRBD1,TRBV7-6,-,TRBJ1-3,CASSLEFSAGGFGNTIYF,TGTGCCAGCAGCTTAGAGTTCAGTGCAGGGGGTTTTGGAAACACCATATATTTT
-,TRBV5-4,-,TRBJ2-1,CASSGVAGAAEQFF,TGTGCCAGCAGCGGGGTGGCGGGCGCAGCCGAGCAGTTCTTC
-,TRBV7-9,-,TRBJ1-1,CASSPPAGAHTEAFF,TGTGCCAGCAGCCCCCCCGCGGGGGCGCACACTGAAGCTTTCTTT
-,TRBV29-1,few,TRBJ2-2,CSVEVLEPGELFF,TGCAGCGTTGAAGTTTTGGAGCCCGGGGAGCTGTTTTTT
-,TRBV7-8,-,TRBJ1-1,CASSLDLNTEAFF,TGTGCCAGCAGCTTAGATTTGAACACTGAAGCTTTCTTT
TRBD1,TRBV28,-,TRBJ2-7,CASSAPWQGAYEQYF,TGTGCCAGCAGTGCCCCCTGGCAGGGGGCCTACGAGCAGTACTTC
TRBD2,TRBV7-2,-,TRBJ2-3,CASSLGLAGGPDTQYF,TGTGCCAGCAGCTTGGGACTAGCGGGAGGGCCGGATACGCAGTATTTT
-,TRBV4-2,once,TRBJ1-4,CASSQEGWRASNEKLFF,TGTGCCAGCAGCCAAGAAGGCTGGAGGGCGTCTAATGAAAAACTGTTTTTT
-,TRBV18,-,TRBJ2-7,CASSLPGSDSYEQYF,TGTGCCAGCTCTCTACCCGGGAGTGACTCCTACGAGCAGTACTTC
-,TRBV9,-,TRBJ2-3,CASSAGLTDTQYF,TGTGCCAGCAGCGCCGGATTAACAGATACGCAGTATTTT
-,TRBV4-1,-,TRBJ2-4,CASSQDSETKNIQYF,TGCGCCAGCAGCCAAGATAGCGAAACCAAAAACATTCAGTACTTC
-,TRBV27,once,TRBJ1-2,CASNLSGRGTIYGYTF,TGTGCCAGCAATTTATCCGGACGGGGGACGATTTATGGCTACACCTTC
-,TRBV9,-,TRBJ1-1,CASSVGRGSEAFF,TGTGCCAGCAGCGTAGGTCGGGGGTCTGAAGCTTTCTTT
-,TRBV7-9,few,TRBJ2-7,CASSYSLGSYEQYF,TGTGCCAGCAGCTATTCCCTCGGGAGCTACGAGCAGTACTTC
-,TRBV5-1,once,TRBJ2-7,CASSLARQTPYEQYF,TGCGCCAGCAGCTTGGCTCGACAGACACCCTACGAGCAGTACTTC
TRBD2,TRBV6-1,-,TRBJ2-3,CASGRDESTDTQYF,TGTGCCAGCGGGAGGGACGAAAGCACAGATACGCAGTATTTT
TRBD1,TRBV19,-,TRBJ2-5,CASSNVGTGETQYF,TGTGCCAGTAGCAATGTCGGGACAGGAGAGACCCAGTACTTC
-,TRBV11-2,few,TRBJ1-1,CASSFLLSRGAFF,TGTGCCAGCAGCTTTCTCCTAAGTAGAGGGGCTTTCTTT
-,TRBV4-3,once,TRBJ2-2,CASSPFKTTGELFF,TGCGCCAGCAGCCCATTTAAAACCACCGGGGAGCTGTTTTTT
-,TRBV7-6,-,TRBJ2-7,CASSLTWASYEQYF,TGTGCCAGCAGCTTAACCTGGGCGTCCTACGAGCAGTACTTC
TRBD2,TRBV28,-,TRBJ2-5,CASRRTSGIVETQYF,TGTGCCAGCAGAAGGACTAGCGGGATCGTGGAGACCCAGTACTTC
-,TRBV14,-,TRBJ2-1,CASKRDQYNEQFF,TGTGCCAGCAAACGGGACCAGTATAATGAGCAGTTCTTC
-,TRBV6-4,-,TRBJ2-1,CASSEGSGSASREQFF,TGTGCCAGCAGTGAGGGGAGCGGGTCAGCGAGTCGGGAGCAGTTCTTC
-,TRBV5-1,-,TRBJ2-1,CASSLESSYNEQFF,TGCGCCAGCAGCTTGGAATCCTCCTACAATGAGCAGTTCTTC
-,TRBV2,-,TRBJ1-3,CASSATGPQFGNTIYF,TGTGCCAGCAGTGCAACAGGGCCACAGTTTGGAAACACCATATATTTT
-,TRBV6-6,-,TRBJ1-1,CASIQGTNTEAFF,TGTGCCAGCATTCAGGGGACAAACACTGAAGCTTTCTTT
-,TRBV19,-,TRBJ1-4,CASSPRGTTNEKLFF,TGTGCCAGTAGTCCTAGGGGAACAACTAATGAAAAACTGTTTTTT
TRBD2,TRBV19,few,TRBJ2-7,CASSMGTSVYYEQYF,TGTGCCAGTAGTATGGGGACTAGCGTATACTACGAGCAGTACTTC
-,TRBV6-6,-,TRBJ1-2,CASSTIGINYGYTF,TGTGCCAGCAGCACAATCGGGATTAACTATGGCTACACCTTC
-,TRBV5-4,-,TRBJ2-2,CASSLDRAKLFF,TGTGCCAGCAGCTTGGACAGGGCGAAGCTGTTTTTT
-,TRBV10-3,-,TRBJ1-3,CATNNDVGNTIYF,TGTGCCACCAATAATGACGTGGGAAACACCATATATTTT
-,TRBV6-6,-,TRBJ2-2,CASKRGTNTGELFF,TGTGCCAGCAAGCGAGGGACGAACACCGGGGAGCTGTTTTTT
-,TRBV11-2,-,TRBJ2-6,CASSTGAGANVLTF,TGTGCCAGCAGTACAGGCGCCGGGGCCAACGTCCTGACTTTC
TRBD2,TRBV5-1,-,TRBJ2-1,CASRLAGYNEQFF,TGCGCCAGCAGGCTAGCGGGGTACAATGAGCAGTTCTTC
-,TRBV6-5,few,TRBJ2-7,CASYSGRDYEQYF,TGTGCCAGCTATTCGGGGCGGGACTACGAGCAGTACTTC
TRBD1,TRBV19,-,TRBJ1-2,CASKPGTAQSYGYTF,TGTGCCAGTAAGCCAGGGACAGCTCAGTCCTATGGCTACACCTTC
-,TRBV30,-,TRBJ2-1,CAWSPGSYNEQFF,TGTGCCTGGAGTCCGGGCTCCTACAATGAGCAGTTCTTC
-,TRBV5-1,-,TRBJ2-2,CASSHQGSGELFF,TGCGCCAGCTCACATCAGGGCTCCGGGGAGCTGTTTTTT
TRBD1,TRBV19,-,TRBJ1-1,CASSSIGQGVPNTEAFF,TGTGCCAGTAGTTCAATTGGACAGGGGGTGCCGAACACTGAAGCTTTCTTT
-,TRBV5-4,-,TRBJ2-3,CASSLGGDADTQYF,TGTGCCAGCAGCCTAGGGGGGGACGCAGATACGCAGTATTTT